The T cell receptor beta chain described here comes from a study of blood T cell repertoires in COVID-19. Study-level background: Material from acute and convalescent COVID-19 was sourced from the United States, Italy and Spain.

Per the original methods: The authors estimated nucleated cell counts from reference gene primer amplification. Here immunoSEQ multiplex PCR was the method, and the copy in TCRdb shows in-frame clones only, minus some. V, J and clone size are those of that table, while D and trimming were read from the DNA. Here the sample spans around 95,000 clones, 90% being singletons. Trimming left V 4 bases short and J 4 bases short, with 19 bases between. Germline CDR1 MNHEY, CDR2 SMNVEV (reference sequence). This CDR3 is 16 amino acids long. The receptor's source is a man aged 45-60 years with acute or convalescent COVID-19. Material for sequencing was peripheral blood. V usage is TRBV27 and J usage is TRBJ2-5; perhaps TRBD1 as D (8 bases). CDR3 loop: CASSSGTGGVRETQYF. The CDR3 bases are TGTGCCAGCAGTTCCGGAACAGGGGGGGTAAGAGAGACCCAGTACTTC.